This TCR beta chain was recovered during a study of naive and memory T cell subsets. Whole-study results and caveats: Both skin biopsy types reportedly yielded TCRs, tuberculin sites far more. Higher TCR numbers at tuberculin sites reflect T cell infiltration, per interpretation.

This clonotype was seen repeatedly, ten times or more. What it binds is unknown. This sample's treatment: skin biopsy from PPD injection site in Mantoux-positive individual. An oligonucleotide containing a UMI was ligated to the 3' end of TCR cDNA. Skin biopsies came from PPD injection sites in Mantoux-positive individuals. The CDR3 contains 18 residues. CDR1 and CDR2 from the germline V gene are SGHVS and FNYEAQ. V lost 2 bases and J lost 3; bases outside the gene matches: 9. Four PCR rounds used nested alpha and beta constant region primers plus the SP2 primer. Alpha and beta constant region primers primed reverse transcription for blood and skin samples. TCRdb re-called the UMI-ligation and nested PCR reads with MiXCR, one entry per CDR3 protein. This table holds 20,000 to 25,000 distinct CDR3 sequences, nearly 6% found once.

The chain joins TRBV7-6 to TRBJ2-7; 14 bases are shared with TRBD2. This specimen consisted of skin, obtained from a tuberculin skin test site. The source of this sequence is an adult in good health. As DNA, the CDR3 is TGTGCCAGCAGCTTAAGAGGCCCTGGGACTAGCGGGAGCTACGAGCAGTACTTC. Residues: CASSLRGPGTSGSYEQYF.